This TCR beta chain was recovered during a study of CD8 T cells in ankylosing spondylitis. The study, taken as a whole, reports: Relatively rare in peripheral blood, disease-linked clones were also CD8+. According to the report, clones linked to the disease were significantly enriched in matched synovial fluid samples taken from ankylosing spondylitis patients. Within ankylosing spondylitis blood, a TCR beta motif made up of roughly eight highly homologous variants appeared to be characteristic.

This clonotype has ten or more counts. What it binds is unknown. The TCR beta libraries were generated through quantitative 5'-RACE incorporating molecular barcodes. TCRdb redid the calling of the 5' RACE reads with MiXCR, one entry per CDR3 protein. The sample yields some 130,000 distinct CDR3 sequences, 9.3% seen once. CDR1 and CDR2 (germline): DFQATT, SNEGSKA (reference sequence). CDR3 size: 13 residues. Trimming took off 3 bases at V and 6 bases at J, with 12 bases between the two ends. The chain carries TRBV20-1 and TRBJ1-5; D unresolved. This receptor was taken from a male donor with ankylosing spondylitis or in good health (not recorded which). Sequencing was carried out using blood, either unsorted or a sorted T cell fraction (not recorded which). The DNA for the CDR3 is TGCAGTGCTAGGCCAGAGGTTACTCAGCCCCAGCATTTT. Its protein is CSARPEVTQPQHF.